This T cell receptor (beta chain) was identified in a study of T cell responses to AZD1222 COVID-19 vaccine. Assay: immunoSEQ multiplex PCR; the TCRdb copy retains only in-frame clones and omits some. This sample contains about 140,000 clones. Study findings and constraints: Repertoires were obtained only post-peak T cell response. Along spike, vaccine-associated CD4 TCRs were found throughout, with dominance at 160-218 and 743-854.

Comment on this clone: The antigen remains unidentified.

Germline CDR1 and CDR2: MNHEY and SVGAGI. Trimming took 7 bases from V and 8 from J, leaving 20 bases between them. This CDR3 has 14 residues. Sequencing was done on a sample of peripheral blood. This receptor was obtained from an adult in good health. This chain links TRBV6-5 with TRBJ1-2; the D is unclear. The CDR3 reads CASTHNPDGLGYTF. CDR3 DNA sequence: TGTGCCAGCACTCATAACCCCGACGGCTTAGGCTACACCTTC.